Given below is one T cell receptor (beta chain) in context. Its antigen is not identified. This sample was included in a study of identifying expanded T cells in peripheral blood. Germline V gene data show CDR1 as SGHRS and CDR2 as YFSETQ. Germline trimming cut 1 base from V and 2 bases from J; bases unmatched to any gene: 12. This CDR3 is built from 20 residues. Clones were read by immunoSEQ multiplex PCR, and TCRdb kept only the in-frame ones, dropping some. The data contain about 110,000 clones, around 89% of them seen just once; the ten biggest clones take up approximately 8%. Study outcomes and limitations: Across healthy donors, higher total template counts meant significantly greater approximately 2-week count variance.

The V gene is TRBV5-1, the J gene TRBJ2-3; TRBD2 matches 14 bases. This TCR derives from a person aged 18 to 75 in good health. Sequencing input: blood. As DNA, the CDR3 is TGCGCCAGCAGCTTGCGGACAGGTGGGACTAGCGGGAGTAACACAGATACGCAGTATTTT. Translating it yields CASSLRTGGTSGSNTDTQYF. Filled out from reference TRBV5-1 and TRBJ2-3, the complete variable domain reads KAGVTQTPRYLIKTRGQQVTLSCSPISGHRSVSWYQQTPGQGLQFLFEYFSETQRNKGNFPGRFSGRQFSNSRSEMNVSTLELGDSALYLCASSLRTGGTSGSNTDTQYFGPGTRLTVL.